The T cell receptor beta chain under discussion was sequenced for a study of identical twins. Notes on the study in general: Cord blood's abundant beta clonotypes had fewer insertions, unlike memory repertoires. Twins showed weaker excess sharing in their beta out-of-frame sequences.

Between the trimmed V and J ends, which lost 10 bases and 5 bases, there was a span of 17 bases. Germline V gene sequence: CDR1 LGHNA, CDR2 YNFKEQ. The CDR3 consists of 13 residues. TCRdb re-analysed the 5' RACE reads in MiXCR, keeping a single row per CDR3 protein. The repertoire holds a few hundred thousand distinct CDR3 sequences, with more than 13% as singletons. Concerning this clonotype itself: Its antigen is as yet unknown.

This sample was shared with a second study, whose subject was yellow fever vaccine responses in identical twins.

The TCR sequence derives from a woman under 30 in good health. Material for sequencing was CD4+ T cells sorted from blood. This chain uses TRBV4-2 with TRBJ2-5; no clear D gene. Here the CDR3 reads CAMGPGFLETQYF. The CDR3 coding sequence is TGTGCCATGGGCCCTGGGTTCCTCGAGACCCAGTACTTC.